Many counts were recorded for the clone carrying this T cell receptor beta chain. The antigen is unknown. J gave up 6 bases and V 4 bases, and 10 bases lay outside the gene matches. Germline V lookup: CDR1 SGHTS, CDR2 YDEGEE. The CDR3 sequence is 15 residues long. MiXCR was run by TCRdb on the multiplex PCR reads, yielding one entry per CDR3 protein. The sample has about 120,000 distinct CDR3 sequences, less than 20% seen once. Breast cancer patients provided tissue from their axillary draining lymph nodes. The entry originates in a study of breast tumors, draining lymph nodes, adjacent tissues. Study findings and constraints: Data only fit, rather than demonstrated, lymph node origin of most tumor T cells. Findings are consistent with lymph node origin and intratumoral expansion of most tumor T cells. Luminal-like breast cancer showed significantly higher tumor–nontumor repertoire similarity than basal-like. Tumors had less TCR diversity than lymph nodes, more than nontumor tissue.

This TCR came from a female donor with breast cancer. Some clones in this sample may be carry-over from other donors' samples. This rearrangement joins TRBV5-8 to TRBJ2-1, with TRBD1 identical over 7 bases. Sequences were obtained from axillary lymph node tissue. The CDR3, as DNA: TGTGCCAGCAGCCGAAAAACCACAGGGGCCAATGAGCAGTTCTTC. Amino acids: CASSRKTTGANEQFF.